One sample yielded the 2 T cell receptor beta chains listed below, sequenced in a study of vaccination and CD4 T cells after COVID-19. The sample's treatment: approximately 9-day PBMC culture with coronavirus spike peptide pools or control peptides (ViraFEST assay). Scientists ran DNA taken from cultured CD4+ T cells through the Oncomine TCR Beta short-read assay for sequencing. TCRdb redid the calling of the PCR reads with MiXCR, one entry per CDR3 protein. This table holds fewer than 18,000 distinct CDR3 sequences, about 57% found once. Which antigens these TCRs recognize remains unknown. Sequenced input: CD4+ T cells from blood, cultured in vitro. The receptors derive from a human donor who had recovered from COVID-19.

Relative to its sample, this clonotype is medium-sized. DNA of the CDR3: TGTGCCAGCAGCCTAACACAGGGGACCAAAAACATTCAGTACTTC. It codes for CASSLTQGTKNIQYF. J is TRBJ2-4 and V is TRBV7-9; 7 bases match TRBD1. In germline, CDR1 is SEHNR, CDR2 FQNEAQ (reference sequence). With 5 bases clipped from V and 2 bases from J, the junction kept 6 bases outside the gene matches. CDR3 length: 15 amino acids. Full variable domain (rest looked up from reference TRBV7-9 and TRBJ2-4): DTGVSQNPRHKITKRGQNVTFRCDPISEHNRLYWYRQTLGQGPEFLTYFQNEAQLEKSRLLSDRFSAERPKGSFSTLEIQRTEQGDSAMYLCASSLTQGTKNIQYFGAGTRLSVL.

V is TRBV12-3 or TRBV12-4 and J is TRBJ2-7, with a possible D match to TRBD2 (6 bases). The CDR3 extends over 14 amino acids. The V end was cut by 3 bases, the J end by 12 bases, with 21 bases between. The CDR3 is CASSFSRDSPLRYF. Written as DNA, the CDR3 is TGTGCCAGCAGTTTTTCCCGGGACTCCCCCCTGCGGTACTTC.